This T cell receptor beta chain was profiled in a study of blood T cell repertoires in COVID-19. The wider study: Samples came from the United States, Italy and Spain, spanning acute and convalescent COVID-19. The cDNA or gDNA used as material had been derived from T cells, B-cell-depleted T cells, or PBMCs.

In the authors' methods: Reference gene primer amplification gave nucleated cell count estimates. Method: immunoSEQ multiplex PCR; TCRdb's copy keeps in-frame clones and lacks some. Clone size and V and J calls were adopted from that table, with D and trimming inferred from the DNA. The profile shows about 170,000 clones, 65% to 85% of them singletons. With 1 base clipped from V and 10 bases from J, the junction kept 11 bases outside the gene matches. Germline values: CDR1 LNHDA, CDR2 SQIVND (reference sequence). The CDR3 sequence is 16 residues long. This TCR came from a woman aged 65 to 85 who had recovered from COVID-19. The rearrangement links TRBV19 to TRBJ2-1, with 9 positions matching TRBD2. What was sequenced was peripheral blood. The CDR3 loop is CASSIGGRSGRPEQFF. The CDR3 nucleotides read TGTGCCAGTAGTATAGGGGGGAGGAGCGGGAGGCCCGAGCAGTTCTTC. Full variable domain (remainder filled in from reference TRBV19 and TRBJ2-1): DGGITQSPKYLFRKEGQNVTLSCEQNLNHDAMYWYRQDPGQGLRLIYYSQIVNDFQKGDIAEGYSVSREKKESFPLTVTSAQKNPTAFYLCASSIGGRSGRPEQFFGPGTRLTVL.